Listed here are 11 T cell receptor beta chains from one sample, sequenced in a study of molecular identifiers for immune sequencing clone quantification. TCRdb redid the calling of the PCR reads with MiXCR, one entry per CDR3 protein. This table holds 20,000 or so distinct CDR3 sequences, about 21% found once. Sequencing input: naive CD8+ T cells from blood, with Jurkat cell RNA spiked in. Subset denoted: FACS-sorted CD8+CD4-CCR7+CD45RA+ naive T cells. Receptor source: a human donor in good health. Some libraries in this study had Jurkat cell RNA spiked in.

This clonotype was recorded many times. The chain employs TRBV10-3 and TRBJ2-1; TRBD1 matches at 8 bases. Germline V gene data show CDR1 as ENHRY and CDR2 as SYGVKD. This CDR3 comprises 19 residues. Losses at the gene ends were 0 bases for V and 2 bases for J; bases not matched to a gene: 12. This chain's CDR3 is CAISESSRGLTPAYNEQFF. The CDR3, as DNA: TGTGCCATCAGTGAGTCAAGCAGGGGGCTAACCCCAGCCTACAATGAGCAGTTCTTC.

Note on this clonotype: A much larger clonotype is one base distant, so this may be a read error. Here the CDR3 reads CASSLSQGSYEQYF. CDR3 DNA sequence: TGTGCCAGCAGTTTATCCCAGGGGTCGTACGAGCAGTACTTC. The chain combines TRBV27 with TRBJ2-7; D is perhaps TRBD1 (6 bases). Per the germline V gene, CDR1 is MNHEY and CDR2 is SMNVEV (reference sequence). This CDR3 contains 14 residues. V lost 0 bases to trimming and J lost 4 bases, with 10 bases between them.

This clonotype was found many times. The rearrangement joins TRBV7-8 to TRBJ2-5; D possibly uses TRBD1 or TRBD2 (5 bases each). V lost 2 bases and J 4 bases, leaving 11 bases between the germline ends. CDR3 length: 14 residues. Germline-derived CDR1 and CDR2 are SGHVS and FQNEAQ. The CDR3 loop reads CASSLIGTGETQYF. In nucleotides, the CDR3 is TGTGCCAGCAGCTTAATCGGGACGGGAGAGACCCAGTACTTC.

The sample holds a few counts of this clonotype. J is TRBJ2-1 and V is TRBV29-1; 11 bases map to TRBD2. The CDR3 extends over 12 amino acids. Losses at the gene ends were 7 bases for V and 9 bases for J; bases not matched to a gene: 5. Germline V gives CDR1 SQVTM, CDR2 ANQGSEA. The CDR3 is CSGTGTSGEQFF. The CDR3 DNA is TGCAGCGGGACCGGGACTAGCGGTGAGCAGTTCTTC.

Many counts were recorded for this clonotype. One junction end disagrees with the germline gene, perhaps due to a read error. V and J are TRBV12-3 or TRBV12-4 and TRBJ1-5, with D possibly being TRBD1 (6 bases). This CDR3 has 14 amino acids. CDR3 protein: CATSSGDSNQPQHF. The CDR3 DNA is TGTGCCACCAGTTCAGGGGACAGCAATCAGCCCCAGCATTTT.

This clonotype showed up many times. This sequence joins TRBV27 and TRBJ2-5; D is undetermined. Germline V lookup: CDR1 MNHEY, CDR2 SMNVEV (reference sequence). V lost 6 bases and J 4 bases, leaving 12 bases between the germline ends. The CDR3 has 13 amino acids. The CDR3 spells CASSPVVPETQYF. In DNA, the CDR3 is TGTGCCAGCAGCCCGGTAGTACCAGAGACCCAGTACTTC.

The sample holds a few counts of this clonotype. The genes are TRBV27 and TRBJ2-1; D might be TRBD2 (5 bases). Deletions cut 6 bases from V and 1 base from J, with 13 bases between. Looked up from germline, CDR1 is MNHEY and CDR2 is SMNVEV (reference sequence). This CDR3 is built from 15 residues. In DNA form, the CDR3 reads TGTGCCAGCAGCCCCCAACTAGGGTCCTACAATGAGCAGTTCTTC. The encoded protein is CASSPQLGSYNEQFF.

There are many counts of this clonotype. The rearrangement joins TRBV28 to TRBJ2-5; possible D gene TRBD1, 7 bases. V lost 6 bases to trimming and J lost 5 bases, with 22 bases between them. CDR3 length: 16 residues. Germline CDR1 and CDR2: MDHEN and SYDVKM. The CDR3 protein is CASRSPQGGAGETQYF. CDR3 DNA sequence: TGTGCCAGCAGATCGCCCCAGGGGGGCGCAGGCGAGACCCAGTACTTC.

CDR3 bases: TGTGCCAGCAGCCCCGACGGTGCTCCGGGAACCCAGTACTTC. Protein product: CASSPDGAPGTQYF. The gene calls are TRBV7-9 and TRBJ2-5, with TRBD2 as a possible D gene (5 bases). Trimming took off 5 bases at V and 8 bases at J, with 18 bases between the two ends. Per germline, CDR1 SEHNR and CDR2 FQNEAQ (reference sequence). The CDR3 is 14 amino acids.

A remark on this clonotype: A clone one base away is much larger, so this may be a read error. This chain joins TRBV6-2 or TRBV6-3 and TRBJ2-7; maybe TRBD2 (6 bases). The CDR3 length is 15 residues. CDR1 is MNHEY and CDR2 is SVGEGT in the germline V gene. The CDR3 DNA follows: TGTGCCAGCGGTTATGAACGGGAGTTTACCGACGAGCAGTACTTC. Translation: CASGYEREFTDEQYF.

The chain has TRBV7-9 and TRBJ1-4; 7 positions agree with TRBD1. Germline-derived CDR1 and CDR2 are SEHNR and FQNEAQ (reference sequence). The CDR3 extends over 17 amino acids. V trimming: 5 bases; J trimming: 5 bases; junction bases outside the gene matches: 14. In DNA, the CDR3 is TGTGCCAGCAGCCCAGGACCGGGGGACAGCAGAAATGAAAAACTGTTTTTT. Its translation is CASSPGPGDSRNEKLFF.